This TCR beta chain was obtained from a study of siplizumab effects on memory and regulatory T cells. CDR1 is SGHAT, CDR2 FQNNGV, per germline. The length of the CDR3 is 13 residues. Trimming pared 0 bases from V and 13 bases from J, leaving 15 bases between. Study results and caveats: Researchers could not give a naive or memory phenotype to roughly 75-96% of proliferating CD4+ or CD8+ clones. The study found naive T cells seemingly more diverse than memory cells and seemingly major alloresponse contributors. Just a small share of alloreactive clones was traced back to unstimulated subsets.

Worth noting for this clone: Its antigen is not known.

Measured with immunoSEQ multiplex PCR; TCRdb has only the in-frame clones, and not every one. Of 95,000 to 100,000 clones listed, roughly 91% are singletons. What was sequenced was non-Treg CD4+ T cells sorted from blood. The chain carries TRBV11-2 and TRBJ2-5; no firm D call. This TCR derives from a human donor in good health. The CDR3 region has the DNA TGTGCCAGCAGCTTAGAGGGGTCAGTGGCCTTGTACTTC. It codes for CASSLEGSVALYF. The entire variable domain, with the rest obtained from reference TRBV11-2 and TRBJ2-5, is as follows: EAGVAQSPRYKIIEKRQSVAFWCNPISGHATLYWYQQILGQGPKLLIQFQNNGVVDDSQLPKDRFSAERLKGVDSTLKIQPAKLEDSAVYLCASSLEGSVALYFGPGTRLLVL.